This T cell receptor (beta chain) was profiled in a study of early T cells in non-severe SARS-CoV-2 infection. Study context: Bulk RNA taken from unsorted whole blood was sequenced, leaving chains unpaired.

The CDR3 is 20 amino acids. Germline lookup yields CDR1 MNHEY and CDR2 SMNVEV (reference sequence). The V gene end was trimmed by 2 bases and the J gene end by 1 base; junction bases not matched to a gene: 12. TCRdb re-called the 5' RACE reads through MiXCR, storing one row per CDR3 protein. The data hold 75,000 to 90,000 distinct CDR3 sequences, with about 15% observed a single time. The receptor was derived from an adult who was a healthcare worker with PCR-confirmed SARS-CoV-2 infection or an uninfected control (not recorded which). This chain uses TRBV27 with TRBJ2-1, with 12 bases fitting TRBD2. Sequencing input: whole blood. The CDR3: CASSLNPPLAGGPSYNEQFF. CDR3 bases: TGTGCCAGCAGTTTAAACCCCCCGCTAGCGGGAGGGCCGTCCTACAATGAGCAGTTCTTC.